The rows below give T cell receptor beta chains drawn from one sample of a study of cytomegalovirus exposure and HLA in healthy donors. The data were produced by immunoSEQ multiplex PCR, yet TCRdb's version contains in-frame clones alone and is incomplete. The repertoire holds 150,000 to 200,000 clones, with 60% to 85% as singletons. The material sequenced was PBMCs. These receptors all come from a male donor in good health and CMV-seronegative. The CDR3 runs from the conserved cysteine through the conserved F or W. A D gene is named only where the DNA matches it firmly. Clone size, where shown, is once, few, many, or a class for clones that have expanded.

CDR3,DNA,D,V,size,J
CAWTPFGTGVLVRTGELFF,TGTGCCTGGACCCCCTTTGGGACAGGGGTCCTAGTCCGCACCGGGGAGCTGTTTTTT,TRBD1,TRBV30,NA,TRBJ2-2
CASSLSGSQADTQYF,TGCGCCAGCAGCCTTAGCGGGAGCCAGGCAGATACGCAGTATTTT,TRBD2,TRBV5-1,NA,TRBJ2-3
CASSIEGQGAGEQYF,TGTGCCAGTAGTATAGAGGGACAGGGGGCTGGCGAGCAGTACTTC,TRBD1,TRBV19,NA,TRBJ2-7
CASSFKLAGVSDTGELFF,TGTGCCAGCAGTTTTAAACTAGCGGGAGTCTCAGACACCGGGGAGCTGTTTTTT,TRBD2,TRBV27,few,TRBJ2-2
CASSYSGNKGESPLHF,TGTGCCAGCAGTTACTCCGGGAATAAGGGAGAATCACCCCTCCACTTT,NA,TRBV6-5,few,TRBJ1-6
CASSVLQGDTEAFF,TGTGCCAGCAGCGTTTTACAGGGAGACACTGAAGCTTTCTTT,NA,TRBV9,NA,TRBJ1-1
CASSSRLAGPTYNEQFF,TGTGCCAGCAGCTCTCGACTAGCGGGGCCGACCTACAATGAGCAGTTCTTC,TRBD2,TRBV9,once,TRBJ2-1
CASSGTVAGNTIYF,TGTGCCAGCAGTGGGACAGTCGCCGGAAACACCATATATTTT,NA,TRBV6-1,few,TRBJ1-3
CASSQGGGGNQPQHF,TGCGCCAGCAGCCAAGGAGGGGGTGGGAATCAGCCCCAGCATTTT,NA,TRBV4-1,NA,TRBJ1-5
CASSFSRPVGEQFF,TGTGCCAGCAGCTTTAGTCGGCCCGTGGGCGAGCAGTTCTTC,NA,TRBV7-9,NA,TRBJ2-1
CASTYQGSNTEAFF,TGTGCCAGCACCTACCAGGGGTCAAACACTGAAGCTTTCTTT,NA,TRBV6-5,few,TRBJ1-1
CASRQGNEKLFF,TGTGCCAGCAGACAGGGTAACGAAAAACTGTTTTTT,NA,TRBV6-6,NA,TRBJ1-4
CASSQLGLPGGPVTQYF,TGTGCCAGCAGCCAATTGGGTCTCCCGGGAGGGCCAGTTACGCAGTATTTT,TRBD2,TRBV4-2,NA,TRBJ2-3
CASSRHSPTQPQHF,TGTGCCAGCAGTAGGCACAGCCCTACTCAGCCCCAGCATTTT,NA,TRBV27,NA,TRBJ1-5
CASSTWTSGSEYEQFF,TGTGCCAGTAGCACCTGGACTAGCGGGAGTGAATATGAGCAGTTCTTC,TRBD2,TRBV19,NA,TRBJ2-1
CAPPEGQRFTEAFF,TGTGCCCCCCCCGAAGGACAGAGATTCACTGAAGCTTTCTTT,NA,TRBV30,NA,TRBJ1-1
CASSPAGIGLYEQFF,TGTGCCAGCTCACCAGCGGGGATTGGTCTCTATGAGCAGTTCTTC,NA,TRBV18,NA,TRBJ2-1
CASRGQGEHTIYF,TGTGCCAGCAGGGGACAGGGAGAACACACCATATATTTT,TRBD1,TRBV6-5,once,TRBJ1-3
CASSQSLAESYEQYF,TGCGCCAGCAGCCAATCGTTAGCAGAATCCTACGAGCAGTACTTC,NA,TRBV4-1,NA,TRBJ2-7
CASRRSATNEKLFF,TGTGCCAGCCGTCGGAGCGCAACTAATGAAAAACTGTTTTTT,NA,TRBV2,few,TRBJ1-4